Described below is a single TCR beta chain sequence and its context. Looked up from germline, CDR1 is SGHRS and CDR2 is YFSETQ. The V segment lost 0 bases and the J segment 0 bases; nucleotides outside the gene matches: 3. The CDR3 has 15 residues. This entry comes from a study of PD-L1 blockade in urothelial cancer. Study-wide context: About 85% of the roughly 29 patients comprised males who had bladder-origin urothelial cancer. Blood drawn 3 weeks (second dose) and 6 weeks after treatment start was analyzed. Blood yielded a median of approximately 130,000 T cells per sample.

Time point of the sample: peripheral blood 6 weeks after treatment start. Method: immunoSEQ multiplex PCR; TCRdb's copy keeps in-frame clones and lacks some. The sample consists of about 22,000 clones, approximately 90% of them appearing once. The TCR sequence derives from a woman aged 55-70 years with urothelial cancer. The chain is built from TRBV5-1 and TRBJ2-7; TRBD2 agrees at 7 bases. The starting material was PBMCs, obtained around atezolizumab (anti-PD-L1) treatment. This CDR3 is CASSLDGTTSYEQYF. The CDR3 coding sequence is TGCGCCAGCAGCTTGGACGGGACTACCTCCTACGAGCAGTACTTC.